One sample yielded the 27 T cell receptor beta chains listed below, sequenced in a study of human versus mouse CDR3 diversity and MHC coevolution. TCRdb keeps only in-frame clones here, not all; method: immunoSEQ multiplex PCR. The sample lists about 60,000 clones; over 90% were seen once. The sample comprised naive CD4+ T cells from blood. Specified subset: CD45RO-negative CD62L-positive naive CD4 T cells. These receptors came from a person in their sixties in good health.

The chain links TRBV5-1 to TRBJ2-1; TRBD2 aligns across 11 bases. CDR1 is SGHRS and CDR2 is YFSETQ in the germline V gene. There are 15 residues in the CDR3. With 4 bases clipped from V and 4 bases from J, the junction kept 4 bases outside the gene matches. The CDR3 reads CASSRGTSGYNEQFF. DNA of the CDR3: TGCGCCAGCAGCCGCGGGACTAGCGGTTACAATGAGCAGTTCTTC. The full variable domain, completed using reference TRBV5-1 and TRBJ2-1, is KAGVTQTPRYLIKTRGQQVTLSCSPISGHRSVSWYQQTPGQGLQFLFEYFSETQRNKGNFPGRFSGRQFSNSRSEMNVSTLELGDSALYLCASSRGTSGYNEQFFGPGTRLTVL.

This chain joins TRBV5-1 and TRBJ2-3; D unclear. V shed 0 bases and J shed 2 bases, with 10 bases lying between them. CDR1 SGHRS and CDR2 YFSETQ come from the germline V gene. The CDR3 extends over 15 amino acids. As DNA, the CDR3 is TGCGCCAGCAGCTTGGACGGCAGGTACACAGATACGCAGTATTTT. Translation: CASSLDGRYTDTQYF.

CDR3 nucleotide sequence: TGTGCCAGCAGTGAAAACAGGGGAAACACCATATATTTT. As protein: CASSENRGNTIYF. The chain employs TRBV2 and TRBJ1-3, with D possibly being TRBD1 (5 bases). In germline, CDR1 is SNHLY, CDR2 FYNNEI. The CDR3 runs to 13 residues. The V end lost 2 bases, the J end lost 4 bases, and 6 bases lay between the germline ends. Full variable domain (remainder filled in from reference TRBV2 and TRBJ1-3): EPEVTQTPSHQVTQMGQEVILRCVPISNHLYFYWYRQILGQKVEFLVSFYNNEISEKSEIFDDQFSVERPDGSNFTLKIRSTKLEDSAMYFCASSENRGNTIYFGEGSWLTVV.

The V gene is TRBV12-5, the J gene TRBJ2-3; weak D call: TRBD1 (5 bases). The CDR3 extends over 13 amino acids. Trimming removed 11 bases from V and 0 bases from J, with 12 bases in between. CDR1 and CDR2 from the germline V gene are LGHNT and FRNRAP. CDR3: CACLKGSTDTQYF. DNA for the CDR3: TGTGCTTGTTTAAAGGGGAGCACAGATACGCAGTATTTT. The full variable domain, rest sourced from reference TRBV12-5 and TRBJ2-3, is DARVTQTPRHKVTEMGQEVTMRCQPILGHNTVFWYRQTMMQGLELLAYFRNRAPLDDSGMPKDRFSAEMPDATLATLKIQPSEPRDSAVYFCACLKGSTDTQYFGPGTRLTVL.

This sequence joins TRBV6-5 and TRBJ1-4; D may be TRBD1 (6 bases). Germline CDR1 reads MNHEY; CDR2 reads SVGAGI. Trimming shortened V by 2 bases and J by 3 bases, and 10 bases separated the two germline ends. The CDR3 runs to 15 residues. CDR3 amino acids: CASSYGQLSNEKLFF. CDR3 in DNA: TGTGCCAGCAGTTACGGACAGCTCTCTAATGAAAAACTGTTTTTT.

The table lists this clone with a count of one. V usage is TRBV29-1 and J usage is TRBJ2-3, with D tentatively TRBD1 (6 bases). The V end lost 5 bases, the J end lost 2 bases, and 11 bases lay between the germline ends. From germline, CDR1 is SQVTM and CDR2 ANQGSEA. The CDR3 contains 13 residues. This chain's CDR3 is CSVSRQDTDTQYF. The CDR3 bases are TGCAGCGTTTCCCGACAGGACACAGATACGCAGTATTTT.

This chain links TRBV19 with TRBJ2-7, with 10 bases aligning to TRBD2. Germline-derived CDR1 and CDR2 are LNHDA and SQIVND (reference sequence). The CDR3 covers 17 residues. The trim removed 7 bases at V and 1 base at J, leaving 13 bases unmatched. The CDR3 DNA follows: TGTGCCAGTATCTTTCGGGGTAGCGGGAGGCTTTCCTACGAGCAGTACTTC. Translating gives CASIFRGSGRLSYEQYF.

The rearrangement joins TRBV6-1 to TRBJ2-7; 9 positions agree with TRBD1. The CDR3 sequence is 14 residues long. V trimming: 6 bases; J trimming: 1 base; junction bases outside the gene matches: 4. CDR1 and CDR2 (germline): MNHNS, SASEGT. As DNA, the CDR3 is TGTGCCAGCAGACGACAGGGGGAATCCTACGAGCAGTACTTC. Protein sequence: CASRRQGESYEQYF.

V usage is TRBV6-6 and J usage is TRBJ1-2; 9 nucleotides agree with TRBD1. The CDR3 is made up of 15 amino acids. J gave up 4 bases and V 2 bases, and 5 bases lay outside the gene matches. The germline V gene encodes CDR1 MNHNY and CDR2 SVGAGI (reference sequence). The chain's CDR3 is CASSYIGTGPYGYTF. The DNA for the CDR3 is TGTGCCAGCAGTTACATCGGGACAGGGCCCTATGGCTACACCTTC.

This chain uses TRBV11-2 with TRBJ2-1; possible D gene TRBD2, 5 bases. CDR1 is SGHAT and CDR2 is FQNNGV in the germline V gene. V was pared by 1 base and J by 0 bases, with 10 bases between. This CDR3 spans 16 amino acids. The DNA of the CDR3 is TGTGCCAGCAGCTTAGGACTATCGAGCTCCTACAATGAGCAGTTCTTC. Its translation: CASSLGLSSSYNEQFF.

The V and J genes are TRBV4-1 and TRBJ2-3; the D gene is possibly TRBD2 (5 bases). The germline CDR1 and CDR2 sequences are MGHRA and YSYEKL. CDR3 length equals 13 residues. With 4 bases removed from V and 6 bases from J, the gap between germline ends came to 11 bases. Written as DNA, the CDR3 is TGCGCCAGCAGCCTTGCGGAGGTGGATACGCAGTATTTT. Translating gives CASSLAEVDTQYF.

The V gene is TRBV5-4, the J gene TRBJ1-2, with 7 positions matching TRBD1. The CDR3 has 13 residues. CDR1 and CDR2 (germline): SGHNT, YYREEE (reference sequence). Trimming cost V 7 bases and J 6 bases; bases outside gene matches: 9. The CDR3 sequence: CASGLETGNGYTF. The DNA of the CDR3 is TGTGCCAGCGGACTTGAGACAGGGAATGGCTACACCTTC.

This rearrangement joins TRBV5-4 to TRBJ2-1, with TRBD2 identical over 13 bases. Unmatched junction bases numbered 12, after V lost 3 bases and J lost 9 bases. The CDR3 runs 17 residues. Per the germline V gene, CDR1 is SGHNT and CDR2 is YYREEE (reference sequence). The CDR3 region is CASSSSTSGRAGVEQFF. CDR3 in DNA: TGTGCCAGCAGCTCTTCTACTAGCGGGAGGGCAGGGGTTGAGCAGTTCTTC.

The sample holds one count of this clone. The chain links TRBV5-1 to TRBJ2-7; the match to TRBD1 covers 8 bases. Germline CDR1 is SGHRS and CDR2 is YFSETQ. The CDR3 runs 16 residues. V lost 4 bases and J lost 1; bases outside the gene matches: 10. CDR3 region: CASSRDPTGASYEQYF. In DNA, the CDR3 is TGCGCCAGCAGCCGAGACCCGACAGGGGCATCCTACGAGCAGTACTTC. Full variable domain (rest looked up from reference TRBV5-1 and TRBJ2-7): KAGVTQTPRYLIKTRGQQVTLSCSPISGHRSVSWYQQTPGQGLQFLFEYFSETQRNKGNFPGRFSGRQFSNSRSEMNVSTLELGDSALYLCASSRDPTGASYEQYFGPGTRLTVT.

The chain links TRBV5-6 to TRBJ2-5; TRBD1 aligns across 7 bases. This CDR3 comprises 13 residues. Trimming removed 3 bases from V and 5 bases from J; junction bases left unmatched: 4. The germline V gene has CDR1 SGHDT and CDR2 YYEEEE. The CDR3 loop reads CASSSDRVETQYF. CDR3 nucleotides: TGTGCCAGCAGCTCCGACAGGGTTGAGACCCAGTACTTC.

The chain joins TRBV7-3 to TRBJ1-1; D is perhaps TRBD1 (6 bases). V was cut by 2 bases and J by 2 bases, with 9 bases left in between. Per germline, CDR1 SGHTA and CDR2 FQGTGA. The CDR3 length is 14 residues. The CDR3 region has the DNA TGTGCCAGCAGCTTAGGACAGCTCAACACTGAAGCTTTCTTT. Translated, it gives CASSLGQLNTEAFF.

The CDR3 loop is CASTKNRGGQPQHF. CDR3 nucleotide sequence: TGTGCCAGCACAAAAAACAGGGGCGGTCAGCCCCAGCATTTT. The rearrangement uses TRBV21-1 and TRBJ1-5; the table's TRBD1 call for D was not verified on the DNA. TRBV21-1 is tagged as a pseudogene. The CDR3 totals 14 residues.

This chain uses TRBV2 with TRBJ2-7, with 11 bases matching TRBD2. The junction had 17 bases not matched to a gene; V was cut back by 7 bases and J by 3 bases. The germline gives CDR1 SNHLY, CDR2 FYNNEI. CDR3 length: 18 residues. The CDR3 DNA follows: TGTGCCAGCAAGTGGGGGCAACTAGCGGGAGCCCTTGGCTACGAGCAGTACTTC. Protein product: CASKWGQLAGALGYEQYF.

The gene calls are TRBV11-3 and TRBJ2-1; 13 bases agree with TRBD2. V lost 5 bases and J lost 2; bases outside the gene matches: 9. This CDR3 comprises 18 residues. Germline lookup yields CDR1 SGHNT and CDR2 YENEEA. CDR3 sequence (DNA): TGTGCCAGCAGCATCCGGACTAGCGGGAGCGAGACCTACAATGAGCAGTTCTTC. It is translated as CASSIRTSGSETYNEQFF. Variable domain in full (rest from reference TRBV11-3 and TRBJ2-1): EAGVVQSPRYKIIEKKQPVAFWCNPISGHNTLYWYLQNLGQGPELLIRYENEEAVDDSQLPKDRFSAERLKGVDSTLKIQPAELGDSAVYLCASSIRTSGSETYNEQFFGPGTRLTVL.

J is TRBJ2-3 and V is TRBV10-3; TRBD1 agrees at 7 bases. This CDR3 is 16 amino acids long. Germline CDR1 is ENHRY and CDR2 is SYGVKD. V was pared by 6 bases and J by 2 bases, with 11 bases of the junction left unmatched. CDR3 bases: TGTGCCATCAGCCCCACATCGACAGGGTACACAGATACGCAGTATTTT. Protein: CAISPTSTGYTDTQYF.

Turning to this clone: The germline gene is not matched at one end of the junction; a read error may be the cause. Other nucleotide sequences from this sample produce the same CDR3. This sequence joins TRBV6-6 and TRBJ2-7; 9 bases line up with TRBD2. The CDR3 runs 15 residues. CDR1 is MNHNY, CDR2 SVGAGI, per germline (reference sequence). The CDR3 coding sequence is TGCGCCAGCAGCTATCGACTAGCGGACCTACGAGAGGAGTACTTC. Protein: CASSYRLADLREEYF.

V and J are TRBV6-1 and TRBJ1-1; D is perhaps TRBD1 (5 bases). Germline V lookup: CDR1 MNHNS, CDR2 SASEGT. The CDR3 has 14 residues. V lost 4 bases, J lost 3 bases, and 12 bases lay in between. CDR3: CASSGSRGYTEAFF. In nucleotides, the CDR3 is TGTGCCAGCAGTGGTAGTAGGGGTTACACTGAAGCTTTCTTT.

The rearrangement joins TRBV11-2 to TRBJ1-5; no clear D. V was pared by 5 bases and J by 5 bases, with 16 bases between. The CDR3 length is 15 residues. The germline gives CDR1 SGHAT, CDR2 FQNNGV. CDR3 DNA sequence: TGTGCCAGCAGCCGGGCGGGGTTTGAGGATCAGCCCCAGCATTTT. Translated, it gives CASSRAGFEDQPQHF.

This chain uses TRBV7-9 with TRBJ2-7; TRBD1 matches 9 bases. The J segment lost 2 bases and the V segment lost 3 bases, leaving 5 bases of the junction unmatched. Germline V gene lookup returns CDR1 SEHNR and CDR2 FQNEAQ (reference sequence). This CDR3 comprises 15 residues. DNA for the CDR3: TGTGCCAGCAGCTTGGGTGACAGGGGGACCTACGAGCAGTACTTC. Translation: CASSLGDRGTYEQYF.

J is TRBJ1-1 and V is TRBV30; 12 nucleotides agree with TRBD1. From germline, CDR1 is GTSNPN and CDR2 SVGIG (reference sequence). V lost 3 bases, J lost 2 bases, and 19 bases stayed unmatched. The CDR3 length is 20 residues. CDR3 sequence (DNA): TGTGCCTGGAGCCTCGGGACAGGGGGCTTTTATGGTTCCCTCAACACTGAAGCTTTCTTT. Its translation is CAWSLGTGGFYGSLNTEAFF.

CDR3 nucleotide sequence: TGTGCCAGCAGCTTGTGGGACAGGGGGTATGACGAGCAGTACTTC. Encoded protein: CASSLWDRGYDEQYF. This chain connects TRBV5-6 to TRBJ2-7, with 11 bases that match TRBD1. The CDR3 covers 15 residues. Germline CDR1 is SGHDT and CDR2 is YYEEEE. Germline trimming cut 1 base from V and 5 bases from J; bases unmatched to any gene: 5.

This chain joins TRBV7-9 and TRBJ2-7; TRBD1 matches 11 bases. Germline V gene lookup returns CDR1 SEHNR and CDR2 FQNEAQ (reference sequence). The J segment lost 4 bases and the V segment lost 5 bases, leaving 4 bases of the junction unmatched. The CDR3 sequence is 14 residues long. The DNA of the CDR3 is TGTGCCAGCAGCCGGACAGGGGGCATGTACGAGCAGTACTTC. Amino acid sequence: CASSRTGGMYEQYF.